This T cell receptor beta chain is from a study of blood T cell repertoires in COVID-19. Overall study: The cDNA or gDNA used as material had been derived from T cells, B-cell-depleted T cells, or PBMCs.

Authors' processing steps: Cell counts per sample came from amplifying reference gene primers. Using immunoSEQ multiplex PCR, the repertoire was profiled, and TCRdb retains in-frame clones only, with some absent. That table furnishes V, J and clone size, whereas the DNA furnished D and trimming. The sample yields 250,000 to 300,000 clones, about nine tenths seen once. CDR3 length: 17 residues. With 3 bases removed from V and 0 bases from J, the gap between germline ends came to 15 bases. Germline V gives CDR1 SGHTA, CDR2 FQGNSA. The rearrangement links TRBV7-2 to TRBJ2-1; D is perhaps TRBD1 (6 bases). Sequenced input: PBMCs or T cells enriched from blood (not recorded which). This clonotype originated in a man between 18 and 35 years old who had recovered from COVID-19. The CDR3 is CASSFTGTPHSYNEQFF. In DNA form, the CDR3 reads TGTGCCAGCAGCTTTACTGGGACACCTCACTCCTACAATGAGCAGTTCTTC.